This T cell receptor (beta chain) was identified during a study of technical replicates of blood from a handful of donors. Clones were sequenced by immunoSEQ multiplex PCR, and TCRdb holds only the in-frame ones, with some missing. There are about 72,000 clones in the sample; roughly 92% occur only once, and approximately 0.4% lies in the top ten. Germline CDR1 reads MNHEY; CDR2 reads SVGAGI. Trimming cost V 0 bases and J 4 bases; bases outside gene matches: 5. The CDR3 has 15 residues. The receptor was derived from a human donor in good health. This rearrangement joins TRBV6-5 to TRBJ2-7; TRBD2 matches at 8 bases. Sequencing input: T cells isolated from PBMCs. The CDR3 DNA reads TGTGCCAGCAGTTACTCGCCCAGCGGGAGTTACGAGCAGTACTTC. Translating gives CASSYSPSGSYEQYF.